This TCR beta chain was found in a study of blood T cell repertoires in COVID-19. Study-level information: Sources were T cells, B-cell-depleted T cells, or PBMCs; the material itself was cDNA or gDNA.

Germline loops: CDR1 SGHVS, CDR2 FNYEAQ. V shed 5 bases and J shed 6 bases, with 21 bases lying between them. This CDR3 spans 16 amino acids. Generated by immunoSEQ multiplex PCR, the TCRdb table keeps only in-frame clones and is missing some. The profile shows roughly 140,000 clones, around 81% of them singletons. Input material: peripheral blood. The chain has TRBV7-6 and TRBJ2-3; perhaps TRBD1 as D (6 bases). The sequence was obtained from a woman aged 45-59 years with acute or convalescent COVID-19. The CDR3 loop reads CASSPTPPGTTDTQYF. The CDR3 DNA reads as TGTGCCAGCAGCCCCACCCCCCCCGGGACAACCGATACGCAGTATTTT.